This TCR beta chain was profiled in a study of cytomegalovirus exposure and HLA in healthy donors. The PCR had 60 Vbeta and 13 Jbeta primers. Sequencing used immunoSEQ multiplex PCR; TCRdb keeps in-frame clones, though not all of them. The table shows some 130,000 clones, with roughly four fifths occurring only once. Worth noting for this clone: Antigen unknown.

This CDR3 comprises 15 residues. Germline values: CDR1 SGHRS, CDR2 YFSETQ. Trimming took 0 bases from V and 2 from J, leaving 12 bases between them. Study-level results: The study reported that TCR beta sequences accurately predicted HLA-A and HLA-B alleles in most subjects.

V gene TRBV5-1 combines with J gene TRBJ2-7; tentative D call: TRBD1 (6 bases). This clonotype was sampled from a male donor in good health and CMV-seronegative. The sequencing sample was made of PBMCs. Here the CDR3 reads CASSLGDRFPYEQYF. In DNA, the CDR3 is TGCGCCAGCAGCTTGGGCGACAGGTTTCCCTACGAGCAGTACTTC.